This paragraph reports one TCR beta chain. The entry originates in a study of CD8+ T cells in alopecia areata. Investigators isolated RNA and reverse transcribed it into cDNA to act as the sequencing template. The method was immunoSEQ multiplex PCR; TCRdb's version includes in-frame clones alone and lacks a portion of them. The sample lists roughly 180,000 clones; roughly 60% were seen once. J lost 3 bases, V lost 8 bases, and 11 bases had no gene match. Germline V CDR1 and CDR2: SQVTM, ANQGSEA. This CDR3 comprises 14 residues. The sequencing here drew on CD4+ T cells sorted from blood, taken at week 0. V gene TRBV29-1 combines with J gene TRBJ2-3; 7 bases are shared with TRBD2. The receptor was isolated from a human donor with alopecia areata. CDR3 coding DNA: TGCAGCTTCTCTCTTGGGGGAGGGACAGATACGCAGTATTTT. Its protein is CSFSLGGGTDTQYF.